What follows are 20 T cell receptor beta chains derived from one specimen sequenced in a study of human T cells and chemical hapten exposure. As to time point: pre-sensitization, week 0. Treatment described: therapeutic diphenylcyclopropenone sensitization with weekly scalp DPC. TCRdb re-derived calls from the RACE reads in MiXCR, one entry per CDR3 protein. The sample lists 300,000 to 450,000 distinct CDR3 sequences, around 5.5% occurring once. This specimen consisted of whole blood, obtained in connection with sensitization to the hapten diphenylcyclopropenone (DPC). These receptors all come from a woman between 45 and 60 years old with alopecia areata. Some clones in this sample may be carry-over from other donors' samples.

The chain couples TRBV3-1 to TRBJ1-6; no reliable D call. From germline, CDR1 is LGHDT and CDR2 YNNKEL (reference sequence). Trimming took off 4 bases at V and 4 bases at J, with 14 bases between the two ends. The CDR3 length is 16 residues. CDR3 DNA sequence: TGTGCCAGCAGCCCCTTGATAACGGAATATAATTCACCCCTCCACTTT. Translated: CASSPLITEYNSPLHF.

Many counts were recorded for this clonotype. This sequence joins TRBV15 and TRBJ1-5; 8 bases map to TRBD1. The V gene's germline CDR1 is LNHNV and CDR2 YYDKDF (reference sequence). The CDR3 is made up of 17 amino acids. With 3 bases clipped from V and 2 bases from J, the junction kept 9 bases outside the gene matches. CDR3 amino acids: CATSSAQGARGNQPQHF. CDR3 DNA: TGTGCCACCAGCAGCGCTCAGGGGGCACGAGGCAATCAGCCCCAGCATTTT. The variable domain in full, completed from reference TRBV15 and TRBJ1-5, reads DAMVIQNPRYQVTQFGKPVTLSCSQTLNHNVMYWYQQKSSQAPKLLFHYYDKDFNNEADTPDNFQSRRPNTSFCFLDIRSPGLGDTAMYLCATSSAQGARGNQPQHFGDGTRLSIL.

This clonotype was picked up many times. This chain uses TRBV6-2 or TRBV6-3 with TRBJ2-1; TRBD2 agrees at 9 bases. Germline CDR1 is MNHEY and CDR2 is SVGEGT. The CDR3 extends over 16 amino acids. With 1 base clipped from V and 6 bases from J, the junction kept 7 bases outside the gene matches. DNA of the CDR3: TGTGCCAGCAGTTACTTGTGGCGGGAGGGCCGCAATGAGCAGTTCTTC. Translated, it gives CASSYLWREGRNEQFF.

This clonotype was recorded at least ten times. The rearrangement joins TRBV29-1 to TRBJ2-7, with TRBD2 identical over 11 bases. Trimming removed 6 bases from V and 4 bases from J; junction bases left unmatched: 11. The CDR3 has 15 amino acids. Germline values: CDR1 SQVTM, CDR2 ANQGSEA. CDR3 loop: CSVNGVTSGSYEQYF. CDR3 sequence (DNA): TGCAGCGTGAACGGGGTTACTAGCGGGAGTTACGAGCAGTACTTC.

This clonotype was recorded at least ten times. V and J are TRBV25-1 and TRBJ2-1; TRBD2 matches 12 bases. V shed 8 bases, J shed 9 bases, and the junction held 8 bases outside the gene matches. The CDR3 length is 14 residues. Germline V gene data show CDR1 as MGHDK and CDR2 as SYGVNS. DNA for the CDR3: TGTGCCAGCCGGACTAGCGGGACGTTAAGTGAGCAGTTCTTC. Its translation is CASRTSGTLSEQFF.

The sample holds a few counts of this clonotype. The chain is built from TRBV7-2 and TRBJ1-3; D remains unclear. Germline V gene data show CDR1 as SGHTA and CDR2 as FQGNSA. CDR3 length: 15 amino acids. The V end lost 3 bases, the J end lost 2 bases, and 11 bases lay between the germline ends. CDR3 nucleotides: TGTGCCAGCAGCTTTTCTCCCGTGCCTGGAAACACCATATATTTT. Translated: CASSFSPVPGNTIYF.

This clonotype was seen repeatedly, ten times or more. V usage is TRBV9 and J usage is TRBJ1-1; no definite D call. Germline CDR1 and CDR2: SGDLS and YYNGEE. V lost 3 bases to trimming and J lost 7 bases, with 10 bases between them. The CDR3 loop spans 12 amino acids. CDR3 DNA sequence: TGTGCCAGCAGCGGTAGAGGACGTGAAGCTTTCTTT. Amino acids: CASSGRGREAFF. Drawing the rest from reference TRBV9 and TRBJ1-1, the complete variable domain is DSGVTQTPKHLITATGQRVTLRCSPRSGDLSVYWYQQSLDQGLQFLIQYYNGEERAKGNILERFSAQQFPDLHSELNLSSLELGDSALYFCASSGRGREAFFGQGTRLTVV.

Worth noting for this clonotype: It may be a read error: a sequence one base away is much more abundant. This CDR3 is CACSPRTGVRGTEAFF. CDR3 coding DNA: TGTGCCTGCAGCCCCCGGACAGGGGTCAGGGGGACTGAAGCTTTCTTT. V gene TRBV11-2 combines with J gene TRBJ1-1; 9 bases agree with TRBD1. Germline loops: CDR1 SGHAT, CDR2 FQNNGV. The CDR3 has 16 amino acids.

CDR3 region: CASSLGTGADEKLFF. For the CDR3, the DNA is TGTGCCAGCAGCTTGGGGACAGGGGCGGATGAAAAACTGTTTTTT. The chain carries TRBV7-9 and TRBJ1-4; 10 nucleotides line up with TRBD1. V trimming: 3 bases; J trimming: 6 bases; junction bases outside the gene matches: 4. The CDR3 is made up of 15 amino acids. The germline gives CDR1 SEHNR, CDR2 FQNEAQ (reference sequence).

V gene TRBV10-1 combines with J gene TRBJ2-5; 8 positions agree with TRBD1. Germline CDR1 and CDR2: WNHNN and SYGVQD (reference sequence). The CDR3 covers 15 residues. The V and J ends lost 3 bases and 2 bases, in that order; junction bases with no gene match: 5. The CDR3 protein is CASSEGQGSQETQYF. CDR3 DNA: TGCGCCAGCAGTGAAGGACAGGGCTCACAAGAGACCCAGTACTTC.

This clonotype was found a few times. This sequence joins TRBV6-5 and TRBJ2-7; D gene ambiguous. The CDR3 covers 15 residues. Germline values: CDR1 MNHEY, CDR2 SVGAGI. Trimming shortened V by 0 bases and J by 0 bases, and 9 bases separated the two germline ends. The CDR3 nucleotides read TGTGCCAGCAGTTACTCGAAGGTCCTCTCCTACGAGCAGTACTTC. As protein: CASSYSKVLSYEQYF.

The gene calls are TRBV28 and TRBJ2-1; TRBD1 might be the D (7 bases). V shed 8 bases and J shed 1 base, with 12 bases lying between them. Germline lookup yields CDR1 MDHEN and CDR2 SYDVKM. This CDR3 is 14 amino acids long. The CDR3 DNA follows: TGTGCCAGCGCGCCAGGGGGGTCCTACAATGAGCAGTTCTTC. Protein product: CASAPGGSYNEQFF.

This clonotype occurred many times. V is TRBV9 and J is TRBJ1-2; D is undetermined. The V end was cut by 1 base, the J end by 5 bases, with 18 bases between. The germline gives CDR1 SGDLS, CDR2 YYNGEE. The CDR3 covers 16 residues. This CDR3 reads CASSVSLSIEPYGYTF. The DNA for the CDR3 is TGTGCCAGCAGCGTATCCCTGTCGATTGAGCCTTATGGCTACACCTTC. The entire variable domain, with the rest obtained from reference TRBV9 and TRBJ1-2, is as follows: DSGVTQTPKHLITATGQRVTLRCSPRSGDLSVYWYQQSLDQGLQFLIQYYNGEERAKGNILERFSAQQFPDLHSELNLSSLELGDSALYFCASSVSLSIEPYGYTFGSGTRLTVV.

This clonotype showed up just a few times. The chain employs TRBV28 and TRBJ2-7; 10 positions match TRBD1. CDR3 length: 14 amino acids. The V and J ends lost 4 bases and 7 bases, in that order; junction bases with no gene match: 7. CDR1 is MDHEN, CDR2 SYDVKM, per germline. CDR3: CASSSGTGAWEQYF. For the CDR3, the DNA is TGTGCCAGCAGTTCCGGGACAGGGGCTTGGGAGCAGTACTTC.

This clonotype was seen only a few times. This sequence joins TRBV10-2 and TRBJ1-2, with D possibly being TRBD1 (6 bases). V was clipped by 2 bases and J by 8 bases, with 21 bases between them. CDR1 is WSHSY, CDR2 SAAADI, per germline. This CDR3 spans 16 amino acids. The DNA of the CDR3 is TGCGCCAGCAGTGAGGGGTTGACAGGCCCCGCTAGGGGCTACACCTTC. Translating it yields CASSEGLTGPARGYTF.

This clonotype was seen only a few times. The chain carries TRBV5-6 and TRBJ1-2, with D tentatively TRBD1 (5 bases). CDR1 is SGHDT and CDR2 is YYEEEE in the germline V gene. Trimming took 0 bases from V and 4 from J, leaving 16 bases between them. The CDR3 sequence is 16 residues long. The CDR3 region has the DNA TGTGCCAGCAGCTTGGGGACACCTTCCAGAGGCTATGGCTACACCTTC. Its protein product is CASSLGTPSRGYGYTF.

This clonotype has more than one count but fewer than ten. The V and J genes are TRBV9 and TRBJ2-6; possibly TRBD1 or TRBD2 for D (5 bases each). Germline-derived CDR1 and CDR2 are SGDLS and YYNGEE. V lost 1 base and J 3 bases, leaving 11 bases between the germline ends. CDR3 size: 16 residues. The CDR3 nucleotides read TGTGCCAGCAGCGTATCCAGGGCGGGTGGGGCCAACGTCCTGACTTTC. Translating it yields CASSVSRAGGANVLTF. The full variable domain, in which reference TRBV9 and TRBJ2-6 provide the parts outside the CDR3, is DSGVTQTPKHLITATGQRVTLRCSPRSGDLSVYWYQQSLDQGLQFLIQYYNGEERAKGNILERFSAQQFPDLHSELNLSSLELGDSALYFCASSVSRAGGANVLTFGAGSRLTVL.

This clonotype was observed a few times. The chain carries TRBV10-2 and TRBJ1-6; TRBD1 is a possible D gene (5 bases). V was clipped by 8 bases and J by 10 bases, with 15 bases between them. Germline loops: CDR1 WSHSY, CDR2 SAAADI. The CDR3 runs to 13 residues. CDR3 region: CASFFRAGSPLHF. In DNA, the CDR3 is TGCGCCAGCTTTTTCAGGGCGGGCTCACCCCTCCACTTT.

There are many counts of this clonotype. V is TRBV20-1 and J is TRBJ2-5; the D gene is possibly TRBD1 (7 bases). V was clipped by 6 bases and J by 4 bases, with 15 bases between them. The CDR3 runs 13 residues. Germline V CDR1 and CDR2: DFQATT, SNEGSKA (reference sequence). DNA for the CDR3: TGCAGTGCCCACCAGGGGGGAAGAGAGACCCAGTACTTC. It translates to CSAHQGGRETQYF.

This chain uses TRBV27 with TRBJ2-7, with 8 bases identical to TRBD1. Germline values: CDR1 MNHEY, CDR2 SMNVEV (reference sequence). This CDR3 comprises 15 residues. Losses at the gene ends were 10 bases for V and 5 bases for J; bases not matched to a gene: 16. The DNA of the CDR3 is TGTGCCACTACGGATCGGACAGGGAATCGGCACGAGCAGTACTTC. Translating it yields CATTDRTGNRHEQYF.